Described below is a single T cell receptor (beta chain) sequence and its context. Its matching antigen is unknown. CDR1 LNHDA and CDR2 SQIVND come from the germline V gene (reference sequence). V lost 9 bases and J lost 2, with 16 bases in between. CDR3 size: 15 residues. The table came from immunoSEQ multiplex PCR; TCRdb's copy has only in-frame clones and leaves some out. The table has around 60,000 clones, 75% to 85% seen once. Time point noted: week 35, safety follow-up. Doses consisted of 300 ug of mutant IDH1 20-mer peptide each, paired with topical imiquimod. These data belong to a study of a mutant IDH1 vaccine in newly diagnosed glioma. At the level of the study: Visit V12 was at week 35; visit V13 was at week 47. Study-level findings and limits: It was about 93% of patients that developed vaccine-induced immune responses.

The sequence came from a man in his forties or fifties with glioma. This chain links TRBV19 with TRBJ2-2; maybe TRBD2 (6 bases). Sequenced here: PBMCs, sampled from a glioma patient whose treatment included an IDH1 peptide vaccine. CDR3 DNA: TGTGCCAGGGGAACCGGGACTTTTAACACCGGGGAGCTGTTTTTT. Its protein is CARGTGTFNTGELFF.